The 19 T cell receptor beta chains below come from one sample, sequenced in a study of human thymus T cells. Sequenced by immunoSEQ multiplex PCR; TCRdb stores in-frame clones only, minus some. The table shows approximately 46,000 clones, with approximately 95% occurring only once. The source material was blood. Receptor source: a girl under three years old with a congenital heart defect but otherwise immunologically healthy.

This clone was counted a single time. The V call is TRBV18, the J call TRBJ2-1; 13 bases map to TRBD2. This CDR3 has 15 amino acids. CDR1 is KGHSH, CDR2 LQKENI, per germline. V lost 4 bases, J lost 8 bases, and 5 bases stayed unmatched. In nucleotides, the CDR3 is TGTGCCAGCTCACGTGGACTAGCGGGAGTGGATGAGCAGTTCTTC. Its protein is CASSRGLAGVDEQFF. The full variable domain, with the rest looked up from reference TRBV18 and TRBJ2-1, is NAGVMQNPRHLVRRRGQEARLRCSPMKGHSHVYWYRQLPEEGLKFMVYLQKENIIDESGMPKERFSAEFPKEGPSILRIQQVVRGDSAAYFCASSRGLAGVDEQFFGPGTRLTVL.

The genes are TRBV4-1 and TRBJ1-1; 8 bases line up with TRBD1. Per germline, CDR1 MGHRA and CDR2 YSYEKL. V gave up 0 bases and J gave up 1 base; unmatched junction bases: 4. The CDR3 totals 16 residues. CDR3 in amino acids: CASSQDLTGANTEAFF. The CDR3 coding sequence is TGCGCCAGCAGCCAAGATTTGACAGGGGCGAACACTGAAGCTTTCTTT.

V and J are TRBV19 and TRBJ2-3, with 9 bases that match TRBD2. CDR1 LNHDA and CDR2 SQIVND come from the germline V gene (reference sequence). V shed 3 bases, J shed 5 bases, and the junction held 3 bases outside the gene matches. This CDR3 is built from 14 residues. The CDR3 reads CASSMLRGGDTQYF. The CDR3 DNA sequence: TGTGCCAGTAGTATGTTGCGGGGGGGAGATACGCAGTATTTT.

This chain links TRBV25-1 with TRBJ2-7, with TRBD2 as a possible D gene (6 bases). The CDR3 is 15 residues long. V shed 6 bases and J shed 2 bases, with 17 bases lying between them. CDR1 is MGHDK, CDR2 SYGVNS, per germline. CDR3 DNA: TGTGCCAGCAGGGCCAGGGACGCGGGAACCTACGAGCAGTACTTC. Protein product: CASRARDAGTYEQYF.

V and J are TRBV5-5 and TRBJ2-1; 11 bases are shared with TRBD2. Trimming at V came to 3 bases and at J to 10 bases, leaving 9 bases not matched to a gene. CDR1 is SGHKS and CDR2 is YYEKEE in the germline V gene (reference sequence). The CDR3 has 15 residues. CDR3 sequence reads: CASSSRLAGTSEQFF. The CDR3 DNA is TGTGCCAGCAGCTCCAGACTAGCGGGAACCTCAGAGCAGTTCTTC.

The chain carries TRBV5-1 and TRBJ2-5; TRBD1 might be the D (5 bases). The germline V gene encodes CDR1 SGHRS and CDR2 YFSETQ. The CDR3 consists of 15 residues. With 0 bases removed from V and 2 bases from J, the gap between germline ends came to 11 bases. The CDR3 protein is CASSLATGPQETQYF. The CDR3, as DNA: TGCGCCAGCAGCTTGGCTACAGGCCCGCAAGAGACCCAGTACTTC. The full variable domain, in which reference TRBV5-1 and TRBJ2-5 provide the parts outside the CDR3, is KAGVTQTPRYLIKTRGQQVTLSCSPISGHRSVSWYQQTPGQGLQFLFEYFSETQRNKGNFPGRFSGRQFSNSRSEMNVSTLELGDSALYLCASSLATGPQETQYFGPGTRLLVL.

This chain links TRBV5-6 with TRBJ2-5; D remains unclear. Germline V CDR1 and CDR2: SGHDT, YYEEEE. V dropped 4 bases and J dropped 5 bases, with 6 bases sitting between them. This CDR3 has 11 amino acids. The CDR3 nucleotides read TGTGCCAGCAGCCAGAGGGAGACCCAGTACTTC. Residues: CASSQRETQYF.

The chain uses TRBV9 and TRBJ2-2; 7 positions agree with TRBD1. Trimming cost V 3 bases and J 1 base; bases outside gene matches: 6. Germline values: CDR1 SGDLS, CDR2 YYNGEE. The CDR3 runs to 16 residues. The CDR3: CASSARYRGNTGELFF. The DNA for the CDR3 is TGTGCCAGCAGCGCACGATACAGGGGGAACACCGGGGAGCTGTTTTTT. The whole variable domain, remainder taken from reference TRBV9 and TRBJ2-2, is DSGVTQTPKHLITATGQRVTLRCSPRSGDLSVYWYQQSLDQGLQFLIQYYNGEERAKGNILERFSAQQFPDLHSELNLSSLELGDSALYFCASSARYRGNTGELFFGEGSRLTVL.

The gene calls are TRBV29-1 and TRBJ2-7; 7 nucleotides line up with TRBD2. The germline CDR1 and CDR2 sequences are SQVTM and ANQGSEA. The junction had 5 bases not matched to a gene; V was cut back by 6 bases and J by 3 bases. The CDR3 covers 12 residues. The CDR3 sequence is CSVRTSDYEQYF. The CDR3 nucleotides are TGCAGCGTGCGAACTAGCGACTACGAGCAGTACTTC.

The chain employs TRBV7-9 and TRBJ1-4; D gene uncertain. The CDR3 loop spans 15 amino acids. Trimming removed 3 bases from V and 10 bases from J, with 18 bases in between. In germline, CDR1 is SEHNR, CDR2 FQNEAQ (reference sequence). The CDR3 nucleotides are TGTGCCAGCAGCTTTGACTGGGCCGGCTCAGGAAAACTGTTTTTT. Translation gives CASSFDWAGSGKLFF. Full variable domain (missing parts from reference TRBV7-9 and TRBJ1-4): DTGVSQNPRHKITKRGQNVTFRCDPISEHNRLYWYRQTLGQGPEFLTYFQNEAQLEKSRLLSDRFSAERPKGSFSTLEIQRTEQGDSAMYLCASSFDWAGSGKLFFGSGTQLSVL.

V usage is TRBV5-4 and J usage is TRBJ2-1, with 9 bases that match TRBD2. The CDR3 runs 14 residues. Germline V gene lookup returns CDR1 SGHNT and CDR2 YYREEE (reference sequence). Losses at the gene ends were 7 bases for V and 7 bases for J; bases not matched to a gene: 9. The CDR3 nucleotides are TGTGCCAGCCATCCGGGACTAGCTGGGAATGAGCAGTTCTTC. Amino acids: CASHPGLAGNEQFF.

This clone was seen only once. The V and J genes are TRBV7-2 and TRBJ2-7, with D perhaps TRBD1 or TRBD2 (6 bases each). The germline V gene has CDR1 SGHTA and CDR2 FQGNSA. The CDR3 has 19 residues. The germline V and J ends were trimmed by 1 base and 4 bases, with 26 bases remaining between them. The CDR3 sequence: CASSLGTGRTGGTRYEQYF. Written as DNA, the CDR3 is TGTGCCAGCAGCTTAGGTACAGGGAGGACTGGCGGGACCCGATACGAGCAGTACTTC.

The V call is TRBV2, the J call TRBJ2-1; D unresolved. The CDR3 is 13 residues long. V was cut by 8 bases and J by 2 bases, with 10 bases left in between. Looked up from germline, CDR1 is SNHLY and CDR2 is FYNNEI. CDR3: CASSKPPYNEQFF. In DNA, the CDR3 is TGTGCCAGCTCTAAGCCCCCCTACAATGAGCAGTTCTTC.

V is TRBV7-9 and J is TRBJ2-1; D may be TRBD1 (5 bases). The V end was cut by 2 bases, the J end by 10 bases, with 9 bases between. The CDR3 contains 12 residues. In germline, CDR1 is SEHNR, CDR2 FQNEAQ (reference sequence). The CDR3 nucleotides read TGTGCCAGCAGCTTATGGCCAGGGGAGCAGTTCTTC. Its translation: CASSLWPGEQFF.

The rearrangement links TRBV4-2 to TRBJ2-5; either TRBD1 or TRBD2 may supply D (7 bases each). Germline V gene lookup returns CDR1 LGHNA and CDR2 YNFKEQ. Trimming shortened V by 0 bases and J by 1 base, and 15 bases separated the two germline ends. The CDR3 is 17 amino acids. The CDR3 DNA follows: TGTGCCAGCAGCCAAGATTGGGAGGGGACAGCCCAAGAGACCCAGTACTTC. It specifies CASSQDWEGTAQETQYF.

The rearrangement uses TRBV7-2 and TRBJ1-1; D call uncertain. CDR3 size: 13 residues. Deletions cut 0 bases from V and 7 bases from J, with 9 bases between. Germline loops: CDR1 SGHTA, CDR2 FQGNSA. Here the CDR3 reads CASSLAIAIEAFF. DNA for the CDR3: TGTGCCAGCAGCTTAGCGATCGCGATTGAAGCTTTCTTT. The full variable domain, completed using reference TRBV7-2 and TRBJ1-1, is GAGVSQSPSNKVTEKGKDVELRCDPISGHTALYWYRQSLGQGLEFLIYFQGNSAPDKSGLPSDRFSAERTGGSVSTLTIQRTQQEDSAVYLCASSLAIAIEAFFGQGTRLTVV.

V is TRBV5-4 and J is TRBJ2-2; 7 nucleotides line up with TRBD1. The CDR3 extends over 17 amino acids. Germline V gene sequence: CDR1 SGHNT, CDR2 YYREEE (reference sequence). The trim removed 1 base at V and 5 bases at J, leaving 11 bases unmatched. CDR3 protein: CASSLRAGGVGTGELFF. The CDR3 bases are TGTGCCAGCAGCTTGAGGGCAGGGGGAGTAGGGACCGGGGAGCTGTTTTTT.

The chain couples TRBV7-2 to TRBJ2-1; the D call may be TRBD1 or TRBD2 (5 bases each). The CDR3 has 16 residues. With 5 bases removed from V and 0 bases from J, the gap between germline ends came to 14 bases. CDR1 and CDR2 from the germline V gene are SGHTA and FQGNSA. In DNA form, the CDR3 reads TGTGCCAGCAGCCCGGGGCTGGGTCCCTCCTACAATGAGCAGTTCTTC. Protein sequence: CASSPGLGPSYNEQFF.

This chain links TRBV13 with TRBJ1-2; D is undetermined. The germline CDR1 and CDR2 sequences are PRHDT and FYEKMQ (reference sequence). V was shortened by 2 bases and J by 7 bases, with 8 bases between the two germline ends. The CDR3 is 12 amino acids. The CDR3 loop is CASSLNSGGYTF. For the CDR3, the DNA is TGTGCCAGCAGCTTAAACAGTGGTGGCTACACCTTC.